A single sample is the source of the 4 T cell receptor beta chains below, sequenced in a study of T cell responses to AZD1222 COVID-19 vaccine. Clones were read by immunoSEQ multiplex PCR, and TCRdb kept only the in-frame ones, dropping some. The repertoire holds about 160,000 clones, with more than 90% as singletons. The sample consisted of peripheral blood, taken 28 days after the second AZD1222 dose. Receptor source: an adult who received the AZD1222 COVID-19 vaccine.

This sequence joins TRBV24-1 and TRBJ1-2, with 11 bases aligning to TRBD1. The CDR3 has 13 residues. CDR1 is KGHDR, CDR2 SFDVKD, per germline. The V gene end was trimmed by 4 bases and the J gene end by 6 bases; junction bases not matched to a gene: 0. CDR3 region: CATSEGQGDGYTF. As DNA, the CDR3 is TGTGCCACCAGTGAGGGACAGGGGGATGGCTACACCTTC.

The chain recombines TRBV11-3 with TRBJ1-2; D call uncertain. Trimming pared 3 bases from V and 6 bases from J, leaving 17 bases between. CDR1 is SGHNT and CDR2 is YENEEA in the germline V gene. The CDR3 runs to 15 residues. CDR3 sequence reads: CASSLSRTSHHGYTF. CDR3 sequence (DNA): TGTGCCAGCAGCTTGAGCCGAACTTCGCACCATGGCTACACCTTC. Looking up the rest from reference TRBV11-3 and TRBJ1-2 gives the full variable domain: EAGVVQSPRYKIIEKKQPVAFWCNPISGHNTLYWYLQNLGQGPELLIRYENEEAVDDSQLPKDRFSAERLKGVDSTLKIQPAELGDSAVYLCASSLSRTSHHGYTFGSGTRLTVV.

This clone occurred once. V gene TRBV5-8 combines with J gene TRBJ2-1; TRBD1 matches at 8 bases. Trimming took 5 bases from V and 2 from J; bases not matched to a gene: 18. Germline V gene sequence: CDR1 SGHTS, CDR2 YDEGEE. CDR3 size: 19 residues. The chain's CDR3 is CASSMDRAYGIHAYNEQFF. The CDR3 coding sequence is TGTGCCAGCAGTATGGACAGGGCTTATGGGATCCATGCCTACAATGAGCAGTTCTTC.

The V call is TRBV5-5, the J call TRBJ1-2, with TRBD1 matching 8 bases. V trimming: 4 bases; J trimming: 5 bases; junction bases outside the gene matches: 7. This CDR3 region has 14 residues. Germline CDR1 SGHKS, CDR2 YYEKEE (reference sequence). The chain's CDR3 is CASSIGQGGYGYTF. CDR3 coding DNA: TGTGCCAGCAGCATAGGACAGGGTGGGTATGGCTACACCTTC.